These 31 T cell receptor beta chains share one sample of origin, sequenced in a study of blood T cell repertoires in COVID-19 (dated by TCRdb to 2019 to 2021). Libraries were constructed by the immunoSEQ multiplex PCR assay. The clones in this table, taken by TCRdb from immuneACCESS, are in-frame only. Not every clone is retained; where verified, under half of the shortfall comes from an unresolved V gene, and the cause of the rest is unknown. A total of about 21,000 clones appear in this sample, roughly 90% of them only once. The leading ten clones occupy 11% of the sample. The source material was peripheral blood. The receptors were gathered from a human donor in a cohort sampled during active COVID-19.

With respect to this clone: The junction departs from germline at one end; a sequencing error may be responsible. This chain links TRBV14 with TRBJ2-3, with 7 bases lining up with TRBD1. This CDR3 contains 17 residues. Germline V gene sequence: CDR1 SGHDN, CDR2 FVKESK. CDR3 sequence (DNA): TGTACCAGCAGCCAAGACTTCCCGGGGACAGTCACAGATACGCAGTATTTT. Amino acid sequence: CTSSQDFPGTVTDTQYF.

This clone was picked up one time. For the CDR3, the DNA is TGTGCCAGCAGCTTCCAAGCTGGTACTGAAGCTTTCTTT. Amino acids: CASSFQAGTEAFF. The J gene is TRBJ1-1, the V gene TRBV11-2, with no clear D. Deletions cut 3 bases from V and 5 bases from J, with 10 bases between. The CDR3 consists of 13 residues. Germline V lookup: CDR1 SGHAT, CDR2 FQNNGV. The full variable domain, rest sourced from reference TRBV11-2 and TRBJ1-1, is EAGVAQSPRYKIIEKRQSVAFWCNPISGHATLYWYQQILGQGPKLLIQFQNNGVVDDSQLPKDRFSAERLKGVDSTLKIQPAKLEDSAVYLCASSFQAGTEAFFGQGTRLTVV.

This chain links TRBV2 with TRBJ2-5, with TRBD1 matching 10 bases. Germline loops: CDR1 SNHLY, CDR2 FYNNEI. The CDR3 extends over 19 amino acids. Unmatched junction bases numbered 18, after V lost 7 bases and J lost 1 base. CDR3 DNA sequence: TGTGCCAGCACCGCCAATTTGGGTGGGGGACAGGGGCCCCAAGAGACCCAGTACTTC. Amino acid sequence: CASTANLGGGQGPQETQYF. The complete variable domain, with remaining parts taken from reference TRBV2 and TRBJ2-5, reads EPEVTQTPSHQVTQMGQEVILRCVPISNHLYFYWYRQILGQKVEFLVSFYNNEISEKSEIFDDQFSVERPDGSNFTLKIRSTKLEDSAMYFCASTANLGGGQGPQETQYFGPGTRLLVL.

The chain combines TRBV28 with TRBJ2-3, with 8 bases identical to TRBD2. The V gene end was trimmed by 5 bases and the J gene end by 2 bases; junction bases not matched to a gene: 3. The CDR3 spans 14 residues. Germline V CDR1 and CDR2: MDHEN, SYDVKM. CDR3 in DNA: TGTGCCAGCAGTCATAGCGGGAACACAGATACGCAGTATTTT. Protein: CASSHSGNTDTQYF.

The chain links TRBV30 to TRBJ2-3, with D possibly matching TRBD2 (7 bases). The V gene lost 6 bases and the J gene lost 10 bases, with 17 bases spanning the gap. The CDR3 extends over 12 amino acids. In germline, CDR1 is GTSNPN, CDR2 SVGIG (reference sequence). The CDR3 reads CACSVGGRSQYF. In DNA, the CDR3 is TGTGCCTGTTCCGTGGGGGGGCGATCGCAGTATTTT.

V and J are TRBV6-1 and TRBJ1-4, with D possibly matching TRBD1 (5 bases). The CDR3 extends over 15 amino acids. The V gene's germline CDR1 is MNHNS and CDR2 SASEGT. V lost 3 bases to trimming and J lost 5 bases, with 13 bases between them. CDR3 loop: CASSDAGQENEKLFF. DNA of the CDR3: TGTGCCAGCAGTGATGCAGGACAAGAAAATGAAAAACTGTTTTTT.

V is TRBV10-3 and J is TRBJ1-1, with D uncertain. This CDR3 contains 13 residues. Germline CDR1 reads ENHRY; CDR2 reads SYGVKD. V was trimmed by 2 bases and J by 5 bases, leaving 9 bases between them. Here the CDR3 DNA reads TGTGCCATCAGTGAGCTAGAGAGAACTGAAGCTTTCTTT. Translation: CAISELERTEAFF.

This chain links TRBV7-3 with TRBJ1-5, with D possibly being TRBD1 (5 bases). V was pared by 3 bases and J by 1 base, with 10 bases between. The CDR3 runs to 15 residues. Germline-derived CDR1 and CDR2 are SGHTA and FQGTGA. The CDR3 is CASSFLGGSNQPQHF. The CDR3 DNA reads TGTGCCAGCAGCTTTTTGGGGGGAAGCAATCAGCCCCAGCATTTT. Drawing the rest from reference TRBV7-3 and TRBJ1-5, the complete variable domain is GAGVSQTPSNKVTEKGKYVELRCDPISGHTALYWYRQSLGQGPEFLIYFQGTGAADDSGLPNDRFFAVRPEGSVSTLKIQRTERGDSAVYLCASSFLGGSNQPQHFGDGTRLSIL.

This chain joins TRBV7-3 and TRBJ1-2; 9 nucleotides align to TRBD1. CDR3 length: 17 amino acids. V lost 6 bases to trimming and J lost 1 base; unmatched junction nucleotides: 12. From germline, CDR1 is SGHTA and CDR2 FQGTGA. CDR3 in DNA: TGTGCCAGCAGTCATGTTTCGGGACAGGGTGTTAACTATGGCTACACCTTC. Its translation is CASSHVSGQGVNYGYTF.

The chain employs TRBV4-2 and TRBJ2-5; 9 bases are a match to TRBD2. The CDR3 has 18 residues. V was clipped by 0 bases and J by 1 base; unmatched bases: 9. The germline V gene has CDR1 LGHNA and CDR2 YNFKEQ. For the CDR3, the DNA is TGTGCCAGCAGCCAAGAGAGGCAAGCGGGGGGATTCCAAGAGACCCAGTACTTC. Translating gives CASSQERQAGGFQETQYF.

This chain joins TRBV30 and TRBJ1-5; TRBD1 might be the D (5 bases). V was pared by 1 base and J by 5 bases, with 9 bases between. The CDR3 spans 13 residues. The germline gives CDR1 GTSNPN, CDR2 SVGIG (reference sequence). The CDR3 coding sequence is TGTGCCTGGAGTGCGGGAGGGGATCAGCCCCAGCATTTT. This translates into CAWSAGGDQPQHF. The entire variable domain, with the rest obtained from reference TRBV30 and TRBJ1-5, is as follows: SQTIHQWPATLVQPVGSPLSLECTVEGTSNPNLYWYRQAAGRGLQLLFYSVGIGQISSEVPQNLSASRPQDRQFILSSKKLLLSDSGFYLCAWSAGGDQPQHFGDGTRLSIL.

CDR3 sequence: CASSQEHSGTGLYGYTF. DNA of the CDR3: TGTGCCAGCAGCCAAGAGCATTCCGGGACAGGCCTCTATGGCTACACCTTC. The chain joins TRBV3-1 (or the pseudogene TRBV3-2) to TRBJ1-2, with 8 positions matching TRBD1. V dropped 0 bases and J dropped 4; count of bases not matched to a gene: 10. Germline assignment: CDR1 LGHDT and CDR2 YNNKEL (reference sequence). CDR3 length: 17 amino acids.

The rearrangement uses TRBV28 and TRBJ2-7; TRBD1 agrees at 7 bases. In germline, CDR1 is MDHEN, CDR2 SYDVKM. The CDR3 sequence is 15 residues long. Trimming took 5 bases from V and 2 from J; bases not matched to a gene: 9. CDR3 amino acids: CASSPPGQLTYEQYF. CDR3 sequence (DNA): TGTGCCAGCAGTCCCCCGGGACAGCTAACCTACGAGCAGTACTTC.

The chain recombines TRBV5-1 with TRBJ2-2; TRBD2 is a possible D gene (5 bases). The ends were cut back, 4 bases at V and 5 bases at J, with 18 bases in the middle. The CDR3 is 16 amino acids. Germline V lookup: CDR1 SGHRS, CDR2 YFSETQ. Here the CDR3 DNA reads TGCGCCAGCAGCCTATTTCCAGGTGGAGGAACCGGGGAGCTGTTTTTT. This sequence encodes CASSLFPGGGTGELFF.

The gene calls are TRBV30 and TRBJ1-1; D is perhaps TRBD1 (6 bases). Trimming removed 2 bases at V and 8 bases at J, with 12 bases between. The CDR3 is 12 amino acids. Germline V gene lookup returns CDR1 GTSNPN and CDR2 SVGIG (reference sequence). The CDR3 nucleotides are TGTGCCTGGAGTCGAAGACAGGCCGAAGCTTTCTTT. This translates into CAWSRRQAEAFF.

The chain is built from TRBV9 and TRBJ1-1; D unresolved. In germline, CDR1 is SGDLS, CDR2 YYNGEE. Trimming removed 3 bases from V and 0 bases from J, with 12 bases in between. CDR3 size: 15 residues. CDR3 in DNA: TGTGCCAGCAGCGATTATCGGGGTATGAACACTGAAGCTTTCTTT. As protein: CASSDYRGMNTEAFF.

The rearrangement joins TRBV6-6 to TRBJ1-2; 10 nucleotides align to TRBD1. The CDR3 is 14 residues long. Germline CDR1 MNHNY, CDR2 SVGAGI (reference sequence). Losses at the gene ends were 7 bases for V and 4 bases for J; bases not matched to a gene: 6. In nucleotides, the CDR3 is TGTGCCAGCAAGGACAGGGGGGAATTCTATGGCTACACCTTC. This sequence encodes CASKDRGEFYGYTF.

The chain is built from TRBV20-1 and TRBJ1-5, with unresolved D. Germline values: CDR1 DFQATT, CDR2 SNEGSKA (reference sequence). Trimming removed 3 bases at V and 3 bases at J, with 9 bases between. CDR3 length equals 13 residues. The CDR3 loop is CSASAGYNQPQHF. The CDR3 bases are TGCAGTGCTAGTGCCGGTTACAATCAGCCCCAGCATTTT.

The chain couples TRBV12-5 to TRBJ2-1; no clear D gene. CDR1 is LGHNT and CDR2 is FRNRAP in the germline V gene. The V and J ends lost 4 bases and 0 bases respectively, with 13 bases between them. CDR3 length: 16 residues. CDR3 residues: CASGSLLDLSYNEQFF. In nucleotides, the CDR3 is TGTGCTAGTGGTTCACTATTAGATCTCTCCTACAATGAGCAGTTCTTC.

Here the CDR3 DNA reads TGTGCCAGCAGCCCCAGGGTTAACTACACCTTC. Its translation is CASSPRVNYTF. V gene TRBV27 combines with J gene TRBJ1-2; D may be TRBD1 (5 bases). V dropped 6 bases and J dropped 10 bases, with 12 bases sitting between them. The CDR3 sequence is 11 residues long. The V gene's germline CDR1 is MNHEY and CDR2 SMNVEV (reference sequence).

This clone showed up just once. The chain uses TRBV30 and TRBJ1-1; D remains ambiguous. There are 13 residues in the CDR3. CDR1 and CDR2 from the germline V gene are GTSNPN and SVGIG (reference sequence). Trimming shortened V by 3 bases and J by 5 bases, and 13 bases separated the two germline ends. CDR3 DNA: TGTGCCTGGAGCATCACGGGAGTAACTGAAGCTTTCTTT. Translated, it gives CAWSITGVTEAFF.

There are a few counts of this clone. This chain uses TRBV6-1 with TRBJ1-3; possible D gene TRBD1, 5 bases. Trimming left V 0 bases short and J 3 bases short, with 9 bases between. Germline CDR1 is MNHNS and CDR2 is SASEGT. The CDR3 has 15 residues. CDR3 bases: TGTGCCAGCAGTGAAGCGCAAGGGGTTGGAAACACCATATATTTT. This translates into CASSEAQGVGNTIYF.

The gene calls are TRBV29-1 and TRBJ1-1; D is possibly TRBD1 (5 bases). Trimming removed 6 bases at V and 10 bases at J, with 12 bases between. The germline CDR1 and CDR2 sequences are SQVTM and ANQGSEA. The CDR3 runs to 10 residues. In DNA form, the CDR3 reads TGCAGCGTCAGGACATCAGTAGCTTTCTTT. It encodes CSVRTSVAFF.

This clone is termed medium-sized. This chain links TRBV4-2 with TRBJ2-2; no clear D gene. Germline V gene data show CDR1 as LGHNA and CDR2 as YNFKEQ. The V end lost 1 base, the J end lost 0 bases, and 6 bases lay between the germline ends. CDR3 length: 15 amino acids. The CDR3 coding sequence is TGTGCCAGCAGCCAAGCAGTGACGAACACCGGGGAGCTGTTTTTT. This codes for CASSQAVTNTGELFF.

This sequence joins TRBV10-3 and TRBJ1-2, with 7 bases lining up with TRBD1. V lost 0 bases to trimming and J lost 4 bases; unmatched junction nucleotides: 5. The CDR3 consists of 15 residues. Germline CDR1 ENHRY, CDR2 SYGVKD. DNA of the CDR3: TGTGCCATCAGTGAGTCAACAGGGGTTTCCTATGGCTACACCTTC. Translated: CAISESTGVSYGYTF.

As concerns this clone: This same CDR3 is encoded by further DNA sequences in the sample. The chain recombines TRBV27 with TRBJ1-4; D remains unclear. CDR3 size: 13 residues. Trimming took 3 bases from V and 7 from J, leaving 9 bases between them. Germline loops: CDR1 MNHEY, CDR2 SMNVEV (reference sequence). CDR3 region: CASSFSGFEKLFF. Here the CDR3 DNA reads TGTGCCAGCAGTTTTTCGGGGTTTGAAAAACTGTTTTTT.

The chain is built from TRBV4-1 and TRBJ2-3; D possibly corresponds to TRBD1 (6 bases). V was clipped by 4 bases and J by 0 bases, with 14 bases between them. Germline assignment: CDR1 MGHRA and CDR2 YSYEKL. The CDR3 has 16 amino acids. The CDR3 DNA follows: TGCGCCAGCAGCCTCGAAGGGGGAAGCAGCACAGATACGCAGTATTTT. This translates into CASSLEGGSSTDTQYF.

The rearrangement joins TRBV19 to TRBJ1-3, with 11 bases identical to TRBD1. Germline lookup yields CDR1 LNHDA and CDR2 SQIVND (reference sequence). With V trimmed by 4 bases and J by 3 bases, 2 bases remained unmatched. This CDR3 spans 15 amino acids. CDR3 DNA: TGTGCCAGTAGTACCGGGACAGGGGGTGGAAACACCATATATTTT. Amino acid sequence: CASSTGTGGGNTIYF.

The chain uses TRBV30 and TRBJ1-5, with 8 bases aligning to TRBD1. The germline V gene encodes CDR1 GTSNPN and CDR2 SVGIG (reference sequence). Unmatched junction bases numbered 17, after V lost 2 bases and J lost 2 bases. The CDR3 length is 19 residues. CDR3 DNA: TGTGCCTGGAGTCCGAGATGGACAGGGTTGGGTAGCGGCAATCAGCCCCAGCATTTT. Translating it yields CAWSPRWTGLGSGNQPQHF. Based on the CDR3 plus reference TRBV30 and TRBJ1-5, the full variable domain is SQTIHQWPATLVQPVGSPLSLECTVEGTSNPNLYWYRQAAGRGLQLLFYSVGIGQISSEVPQNLSASRPQDRQFILSSKKLLLSDSGFYLCAWSPRWTGLGSGNQPQHFGDGTRLSIL.

This sequence joins TRBV5-1 and TRBJ2-7; 7 bases line up with TRBD1. The CDR3 spans 15 residues. In germline, CDR1 is SGHRS, CDR2 YFSETQ. V lost 4 bases and J lost 1; bases outside the gene matches: 8. The CDR3 nucleotides are TGCGCCAGCAGCGGAAACTTGGGACAGTCCTACGAGCAGTACTTC. Protein sequence: CASSGNLGQSYEQYF.

This chain uses TRBV5-8 with TRBJ1-1, with D unclear. Between the trimmed V and J ends, which lost 0 bases and 4 bases, there was a span of 10 bases. Per the germline V gene, CDR1 is SGHTS and CDR2 is YDEGEE. The CDR3 has 14 amino acids. This CDR3 is CASSLAYSGTEAFF. CDR3 sequence (DNA): TGTGCCAGCAGCTTGGCCTATTCAGGCACTGAAGCTTTCTTT.